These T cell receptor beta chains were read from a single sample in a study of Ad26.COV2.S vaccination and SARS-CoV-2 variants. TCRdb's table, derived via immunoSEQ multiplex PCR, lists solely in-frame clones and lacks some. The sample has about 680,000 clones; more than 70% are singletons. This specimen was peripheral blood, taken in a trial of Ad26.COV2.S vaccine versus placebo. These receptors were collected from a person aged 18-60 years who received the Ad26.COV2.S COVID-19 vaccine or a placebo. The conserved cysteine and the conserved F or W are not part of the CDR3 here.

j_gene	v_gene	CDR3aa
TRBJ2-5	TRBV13	ASSYRDKQETQY
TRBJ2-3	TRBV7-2	ASSLQRGVWTDTQY
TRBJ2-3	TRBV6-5	ASSYAAGGVAQY
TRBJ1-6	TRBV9	ASSAGTGGSPLH
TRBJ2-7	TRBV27	ASRRTAYEQY
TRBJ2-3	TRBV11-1	ASGLAPTDTQY
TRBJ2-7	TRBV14	ASSQGYRAIFYEQY
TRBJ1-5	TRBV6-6	ASRHRGQSNQPQH
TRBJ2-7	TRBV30	AWSLRDRVDWDEQY
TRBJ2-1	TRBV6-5	ASGELWVGAQF
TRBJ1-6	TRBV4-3	ASSLGATTPLH
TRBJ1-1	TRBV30	AWRAWARNTEAF
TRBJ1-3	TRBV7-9	ASSLRGSGNTIY
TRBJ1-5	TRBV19	ASSSGDQPQH
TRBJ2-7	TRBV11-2	ASSLVYEQY
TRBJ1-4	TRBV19	ASSNEQGARLGAKLF
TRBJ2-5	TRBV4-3	ASSQDGIDRAETQY
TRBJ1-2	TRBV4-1	ASSSPGTVGAGYT
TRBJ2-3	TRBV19	ASSSTGFCTDTQY
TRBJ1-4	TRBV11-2	ASSLGQFPGEKLF
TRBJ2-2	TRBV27	ASSLDRTTGELF
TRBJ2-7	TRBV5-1	ASSSSIDNEQY
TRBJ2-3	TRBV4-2	ASSQDFRVADTQY
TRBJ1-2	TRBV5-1	ASSQTVERGGYT
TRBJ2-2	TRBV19	ASSIPVGSTGELF
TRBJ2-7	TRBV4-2	ASSQASGLSGTLYEQY
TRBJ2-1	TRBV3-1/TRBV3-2	ASSQDFGGRVF
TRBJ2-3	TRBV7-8	ASSLALGAGGYTDTQY
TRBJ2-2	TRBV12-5	ASGLTGTGISGELF
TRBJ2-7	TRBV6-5	ASSYSWKYEQY
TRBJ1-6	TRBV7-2	ASSLDRQLNSPLH